The sequence of this TCR beta chain was determined in a study of T cell responses to AZD1222 COVID-19 vaccine. At the level of the study: Second doses at about 4 or about 12 weeks were pooled.

The table came from immunoSEQ multiplex PCR; TCRdb's copy has only in-frame clones and leaves some out. The sample holds more than 100,000 clones, 92% seen once. Notes on this clone: Its specificity is unknown.

General study findings and limits: All repertoire sampling was performed exclusively after the peak T cell response. Donors were mostly white British, more females; clonal diversity possibly underestimated.

The trim removed 0 bases at V and 6 bases at J, leaving 5 bases unmatched. Germline values: CDR1 LGHNA, CDR2 YSLEER. The CDR3 is 18 amino acids. V gene TRBV4-3 combines with J gene TRBJ2-2, with 15 nucleotides matching TRBD2. The sample was peripheral blood, taken on day 0 of AZD1222 vaccination. The receptor comes from an adult in good health. As DNA, the CDR3 is TGCGCCAGCAGCCAAGATGGGACTAGCGGGAGGTGGCCCGGGGAGCTGTTTTTT. Its translation: CASSQDGTSGRWPGELFF.